Presented here are 8 T cell receptor beta chains from one specimen sequenced in a study of T cell responses to AZD1222 COVID-19 vaccine. The assay was immunoSEQ multiplex PCR, and TCRdb's table has in-frame clones only and misses some. Of about 130,000 clones in the sample, around 94% are singletons; the top ten hold around 7%. The sequencing here drew on peripheral blood, taken on day 0 of AZD1222 vaccination. Receptor source: an adult in good health.

The rearrangement uses TRBV7-9 and TRBJ2-5; no reliable D call. In germline, CDR1 is SEHNR, CDR2 FQNEAQ (reference sequence). V dropped 7 bases and J dropped 5 bases, with 11 bases sitting between them. This CDR3 is 12 amino acids long. This CDR3 reads CASTGGLETQYF. The CDR3 DNA reads TGTGCCAGCACCGGCGGTCTGGAGACCCAGTACTTC.

The chain couples TRBV4-1 to TRBJ2-1; 9 bases are shared with TRBD2. The CDR3 extends over 17 amino acids. CDR1 is MGHRA, CDR2 YSYEKL, per germline. J lost 6 bases, V lost 1 base, and 10 bases had no gene match. CDR3 DNA: TGCGCCAGCAGCCAAGGTGTGCTAGCGGGAATTGTCAATGAGCAGTTCTTC. It is translated as CASSQGVLAGIVNEQFF.

The J gene is TRBJ1-5, the V gene TRBV6-5; perhaps TRBD1 as D (5 bases). The CDR3 is 15 residues long. Germline-derived CDR1 and CDR2 are MNHEY and SVGAGI. Trimming left V 6 bases short and J 3 bases short, with 15 bases between. For the CDR3, the DNA is TGTGCCAGCAGCCTCAGGGTAGGGGTCAATCAGCCCCAGCATTTT. This gives the protein CASSLRVGVNQPQHF.

The chain is built from TRBV29-1 and TRBJ1-1; D not resolved. CDR3 length: 13 amino acids. V was trimmed by 6 bases and J by 1 base, leaving 12 bases between them. Germline V gives CDR1 SQVTM, CDR2 ANQGSEA. The CDR3 region has the DNA TGCAGCGTGTCGGAAAGCGGGAACACTGAAGCTTTCTTT. As protein: CSVSESGNTEAFF.

This sequence joins TRBV7-9 and TRBJ2-1, with D uncertain. Trimming removed 3 bases from V and 5 bases from J, with 8 bases in between. The germline CDR1 and CDR2 sequences are SEHNR and FQNEAQ (reference sequence). The CDR3 loop spans 13 amino acids. CDR3 residues: CASSFGRDNEQFF. CDR3 bases: TGTGCCAGCAGCTTCGGTAGGGACAATGAGCAGTTCTTC.

Remarks on this clone: Other DNA sequences in the same sample also yield this CDR3. CDR3 sequence reads: CASSPRTGSYEQYF. In nucleotides, the CDR3 is TGTGCCAGCAGCCCTAGGACAGGGTCCTACGAGCAGTACTTC. The chain joins TRBV7-9 to TRBJ2-7; 8 positions match TRBD1. The J segment lost 1 base and the V segment lost 5 bases, leaving 4 bases of the junction unmatched. This CDR3 spans 14 amino acids. Per the germline V gene, CDR1 is SEHNR and CDR2 is FQNEAQ (reference sequence).

The chain couples TRBV6-6 to TRBJ1-1, with D possibly being TRBD1 (5 bases). From germline, CDR1 is MNHNY and CDR2 SVGAGI (reference sequence). V was trimmed by 6 bases and J by 1 base, leaving 9 bases between them. CDR3 length equals 13 residues. The CDR3 DNA follows: TGTGCCAGCAGCATGCAGGGGAACACTGAAGCTTTCTTT. The encoded protein is CASSMQGNTEAFF.

The chain couples TRBV4-1 to TRBJ2-2; either TRBD1 or TRBD2 may supply D (6 bases each). V was cut by 1 base and J by 1 base, with 10 bases left in between. The CDR3 has 16 residues. Germline CDR1 reads MGHRA; CDR2 reads YSYEKL. The CDR3 region has the DNA TGCGCCAGCAGCCAAGTGGGGGGACAGAACACCGGGGAGCTGTTTTTT. This sequence encodes CASSQVGGQNTGELFF.